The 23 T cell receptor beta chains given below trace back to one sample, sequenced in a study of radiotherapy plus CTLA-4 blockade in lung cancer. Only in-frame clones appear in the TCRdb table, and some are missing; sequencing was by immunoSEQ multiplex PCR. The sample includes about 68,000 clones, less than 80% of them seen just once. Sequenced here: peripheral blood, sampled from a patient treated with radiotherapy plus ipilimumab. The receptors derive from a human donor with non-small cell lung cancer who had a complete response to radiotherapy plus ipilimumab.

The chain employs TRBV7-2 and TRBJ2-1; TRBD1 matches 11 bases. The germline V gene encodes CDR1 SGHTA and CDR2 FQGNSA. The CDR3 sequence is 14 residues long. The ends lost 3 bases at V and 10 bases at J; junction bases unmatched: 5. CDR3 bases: TGTGCCAGCAGCTTTCACCGGGACAGGGGGGAGCAGTTCTTC. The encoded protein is CASSFHRDRGEQFF.

CDR3 nucleotides: TGTGCCAGCAGCTTAGTGGCAGGGGGCAATGGCTACACCTTC. It codes for CASSLVAGGNGYTF. The chain has TRBV7-6 and TRBJ1-2; TRBD1 matches 8 bases. Per the germline V gene, CDR1 is SGHVS and CDR2 is FNYEAQ. After removal of 1 base from V and 6 bases from J, the junction contained 4 bases not matched to a gene. CDR3 length: 14 residues.

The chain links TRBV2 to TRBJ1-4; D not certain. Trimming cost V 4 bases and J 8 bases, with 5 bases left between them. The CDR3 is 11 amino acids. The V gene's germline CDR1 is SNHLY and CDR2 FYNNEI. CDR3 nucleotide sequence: TGTGCCAGCAGTGGTTACGAAAAACTGTTTTTT. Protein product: CASSGYEKLFF.

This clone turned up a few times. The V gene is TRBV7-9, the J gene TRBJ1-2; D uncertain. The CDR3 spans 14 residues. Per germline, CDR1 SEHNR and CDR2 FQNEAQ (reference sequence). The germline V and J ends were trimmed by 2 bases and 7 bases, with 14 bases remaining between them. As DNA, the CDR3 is TGTGCCAGCAGCTTAATGCTGGCGACGCGTGGCTACACCTTC. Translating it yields CASSLMLATRGYTF.

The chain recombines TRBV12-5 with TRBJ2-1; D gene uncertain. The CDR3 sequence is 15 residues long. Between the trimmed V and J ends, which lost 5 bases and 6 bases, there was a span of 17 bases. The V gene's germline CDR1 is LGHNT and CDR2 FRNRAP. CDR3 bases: TGTGCTAGTGGTGGCACTACTCCGGGTGTCAATGAGCAGTTCTTC. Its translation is CASGGTTPGVNEQFF.

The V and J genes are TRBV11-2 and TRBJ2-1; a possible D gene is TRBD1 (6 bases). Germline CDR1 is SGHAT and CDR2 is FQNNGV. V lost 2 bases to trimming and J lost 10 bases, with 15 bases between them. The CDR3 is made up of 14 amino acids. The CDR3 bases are TGTGCCAGCAGCTTACCGGCGAGGGGACACGAGCAGTTCTTC. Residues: CASSLPARGHEQFF.

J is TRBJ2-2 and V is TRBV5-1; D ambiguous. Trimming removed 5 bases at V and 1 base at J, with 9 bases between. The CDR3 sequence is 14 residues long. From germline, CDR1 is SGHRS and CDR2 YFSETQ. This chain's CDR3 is CASRGTLNTGELFF. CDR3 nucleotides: TGCGCCAGCAGGGGCACTCTGAACACCGGGGAGCTGTTTTTT.

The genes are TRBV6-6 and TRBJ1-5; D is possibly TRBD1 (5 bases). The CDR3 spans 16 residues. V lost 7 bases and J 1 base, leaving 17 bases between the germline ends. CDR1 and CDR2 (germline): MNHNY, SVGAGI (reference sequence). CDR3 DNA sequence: TGTGCCAGCACTCAAAGTGGGGGAGGAAGCAATCAGCCCCAGCATTTT. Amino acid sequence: CASTQSGGGSNQPQHF.

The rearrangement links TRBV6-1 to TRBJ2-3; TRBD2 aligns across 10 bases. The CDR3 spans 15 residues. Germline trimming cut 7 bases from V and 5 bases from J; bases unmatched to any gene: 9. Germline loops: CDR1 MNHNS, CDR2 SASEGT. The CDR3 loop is CASTSWTSGLDTQYF. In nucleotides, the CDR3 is TGTGCCAGCACCAGCTGGACTAGCGGCTTAGATACGCAGTATTTT.

DNA for the CDR3: TGTGCCAGCAGTCCTCGTCCGGGACAGGGGTTTGAAGCTTTCTTT. The encoded protein is CASSPRPGQGFEAFF. The chain uses TRBV27 and TRBJ1-1; 10 nucleotides align to TRBD1. V gave up 5 bases and J gave up 7 bases; unmatched junction bases: 10. The CDR3 is made up of 15 amino acids. Per the germline V gene, CDR1 is MNHEY and CDR2 is SMNVEV (reference sequence).

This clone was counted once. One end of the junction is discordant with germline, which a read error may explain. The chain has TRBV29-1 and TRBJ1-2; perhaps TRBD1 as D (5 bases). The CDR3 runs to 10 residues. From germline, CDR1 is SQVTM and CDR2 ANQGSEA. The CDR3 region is CSTEDRDRVF. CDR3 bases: TGCAGCACTGAGGACCGGGACCGAGTCTTC. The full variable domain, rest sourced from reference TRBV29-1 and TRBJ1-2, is SAVISQKPSRDICQRGTSLTIQCQVDSQVTMMFWYRQQPGQSLTLIATANQGSEATYESGFVIDKFPISRPNLTFSTLTVSNMSPEDSSIYLCSTEDRDRVFGSGTRLTVV.

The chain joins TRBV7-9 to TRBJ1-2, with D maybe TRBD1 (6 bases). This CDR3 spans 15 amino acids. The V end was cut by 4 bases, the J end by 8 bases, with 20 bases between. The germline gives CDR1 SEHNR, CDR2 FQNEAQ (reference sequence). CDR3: CASSSWTAGPGGYTF. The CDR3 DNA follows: TGTGCCAGCAGCTCGTGGACAGCCGGCCCGGGAGGCTACACCTTC.

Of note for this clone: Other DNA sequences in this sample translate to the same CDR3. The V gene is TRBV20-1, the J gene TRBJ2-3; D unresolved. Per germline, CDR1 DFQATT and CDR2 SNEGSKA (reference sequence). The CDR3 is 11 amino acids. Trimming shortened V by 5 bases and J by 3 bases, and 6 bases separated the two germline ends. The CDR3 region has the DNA TGCAGTGCTTCCGGAACAGATACGCAGTATTTT. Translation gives CSASGTDTQYF.

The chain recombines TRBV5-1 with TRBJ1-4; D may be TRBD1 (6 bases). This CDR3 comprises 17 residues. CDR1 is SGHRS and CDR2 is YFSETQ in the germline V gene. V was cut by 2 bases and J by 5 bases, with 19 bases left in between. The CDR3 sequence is CASSFLGPGTWNEKLFF. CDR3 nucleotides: TGCGCCAGCAGCTTTCTAGGACCGGGGACATGGAATGAAAAACTGTTTTTT.

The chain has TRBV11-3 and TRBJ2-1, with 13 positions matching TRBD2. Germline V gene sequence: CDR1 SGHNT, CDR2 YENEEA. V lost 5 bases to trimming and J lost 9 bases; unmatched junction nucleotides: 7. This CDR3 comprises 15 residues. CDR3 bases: TGTGCCAGCAGCGCAGGACTAGCGGGAGTGATTGAGCAGTTCTTC. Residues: CASSAGLAGVIEQFF.

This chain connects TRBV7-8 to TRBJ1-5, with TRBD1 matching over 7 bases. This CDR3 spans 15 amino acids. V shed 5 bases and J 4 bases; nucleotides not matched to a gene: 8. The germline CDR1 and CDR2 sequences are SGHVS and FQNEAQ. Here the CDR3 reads CASSQSGGWNQPQHF. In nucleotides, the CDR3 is TGTGCCAGCAGCCAATCAGGGGGGTGGAATCAGCCCCAGCATTTT.

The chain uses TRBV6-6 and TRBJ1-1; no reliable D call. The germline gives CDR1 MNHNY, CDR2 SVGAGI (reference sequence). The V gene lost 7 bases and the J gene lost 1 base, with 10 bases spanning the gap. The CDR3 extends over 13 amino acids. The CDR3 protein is CASIDNGNTEAFF. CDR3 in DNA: TGTGCCAGCATTGATAACGGGAACACTGAAGCTTTCTTT.

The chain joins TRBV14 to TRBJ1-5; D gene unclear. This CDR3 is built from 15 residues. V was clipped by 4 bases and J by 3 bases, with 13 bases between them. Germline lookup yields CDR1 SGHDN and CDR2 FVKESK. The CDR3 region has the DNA TGTGCCAGCAGCCGGGTGACAAGCTTCAATCAGCCCCAGCATTTT. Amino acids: CASSRVTSFNQPQHF.

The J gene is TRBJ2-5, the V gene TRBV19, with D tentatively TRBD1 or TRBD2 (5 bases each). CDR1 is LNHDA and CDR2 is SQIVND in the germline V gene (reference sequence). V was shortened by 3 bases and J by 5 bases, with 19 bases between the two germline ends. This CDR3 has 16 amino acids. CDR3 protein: CASSMSPPGTKETQYF. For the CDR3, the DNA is TGTGCCAGTAGTATGAGTCCTCCAGGGACCAAGGAGACCCAGTACTTC.

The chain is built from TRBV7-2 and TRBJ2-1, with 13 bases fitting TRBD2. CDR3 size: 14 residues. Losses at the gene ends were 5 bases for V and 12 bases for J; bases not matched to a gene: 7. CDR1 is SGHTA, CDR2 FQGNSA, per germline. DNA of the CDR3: TGTGCCAGCAGCACCGGGACTAGCGGGATAGTGCAGTTCTTC. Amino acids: CASSTGTSGIVQFF.

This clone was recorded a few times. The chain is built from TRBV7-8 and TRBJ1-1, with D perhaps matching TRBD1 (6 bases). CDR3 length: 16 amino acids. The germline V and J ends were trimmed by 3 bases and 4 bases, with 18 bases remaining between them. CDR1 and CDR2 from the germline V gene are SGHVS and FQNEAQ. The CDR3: CASSFPGVIGGTEAFF. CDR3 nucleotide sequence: TGTGCCAGCAGCTTCCCGGGGGTGATAGGGGGCACTGAAGCTTTCTTT.

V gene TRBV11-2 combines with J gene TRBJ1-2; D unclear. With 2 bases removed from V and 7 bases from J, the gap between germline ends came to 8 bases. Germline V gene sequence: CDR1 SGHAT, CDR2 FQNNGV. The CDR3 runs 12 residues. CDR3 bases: TGTGCCAGCAGCTTATACGCTTTTGGCTACACCTTC. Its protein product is CASSLYAFGYTF. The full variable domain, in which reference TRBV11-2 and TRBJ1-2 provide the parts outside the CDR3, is EAGVAQSPRYKIIEKRQSVAFWCNPISGHATLYWYQQILGQGPKLLIQFQNNGVVDDSQLPKDRFSAERLKGVDSTLKIQPAKLEDSAVYLCASSLYAFGYTFGSGTRLTVV.

The CDR3 reads CASSQATAGGSYEQYF. CDR3 nucleotides: TGCGCCAGCAGCCAAGCTACAGCGGGGGGAAGTTACGAGCAGTACTTC. The chain employs TRBV4-3 and TRBJ2-7, with 9 bases identical to TRBD2. The ends lost 1 base at V and 4 bases at J; junction bases unmatched: 8. CDR1 and CDR2 (germline): LGHNA, YSLEER. The CDR3 is made up of 16 amino acids.